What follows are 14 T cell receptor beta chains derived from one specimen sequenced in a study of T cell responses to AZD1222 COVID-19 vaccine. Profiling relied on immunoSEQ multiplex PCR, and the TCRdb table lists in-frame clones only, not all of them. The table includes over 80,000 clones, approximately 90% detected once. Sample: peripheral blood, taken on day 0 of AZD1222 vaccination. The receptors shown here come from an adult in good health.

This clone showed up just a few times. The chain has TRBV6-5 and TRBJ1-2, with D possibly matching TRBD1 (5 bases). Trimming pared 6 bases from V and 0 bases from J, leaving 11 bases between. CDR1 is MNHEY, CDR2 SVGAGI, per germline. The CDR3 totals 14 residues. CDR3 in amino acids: CASSRGRSNYGYTF. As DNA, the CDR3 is TGTGCCAGCAGCCGGGGCCGGTCTAACTATGGCTACACCTTC.

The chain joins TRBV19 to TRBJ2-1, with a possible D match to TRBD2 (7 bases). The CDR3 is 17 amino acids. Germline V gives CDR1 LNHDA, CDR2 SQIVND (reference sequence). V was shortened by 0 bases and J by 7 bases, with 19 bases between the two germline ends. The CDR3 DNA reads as TGTGCCAGTAGTATAGAAGGGGAGGGGGAGGGCGAGAATGAGCAGTTCTTC. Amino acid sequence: CASSIEGEGEGENEQFF.

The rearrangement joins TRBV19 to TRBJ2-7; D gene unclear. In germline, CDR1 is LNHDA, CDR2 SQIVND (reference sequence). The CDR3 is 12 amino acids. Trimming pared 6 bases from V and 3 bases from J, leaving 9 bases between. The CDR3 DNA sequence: TGTGCCAGTAGATCCCCCTACTACGAGCAGTACTTC. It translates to CASRSPYYEQYF.

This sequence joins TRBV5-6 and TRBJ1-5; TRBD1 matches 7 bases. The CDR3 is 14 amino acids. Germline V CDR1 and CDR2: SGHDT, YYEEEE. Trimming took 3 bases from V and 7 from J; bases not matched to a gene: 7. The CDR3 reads CASSSGTANQPQHF. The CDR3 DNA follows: TGTGCCAGCAGCTCCGGGACAGCAAACCAGCCCCAGCATTTT.

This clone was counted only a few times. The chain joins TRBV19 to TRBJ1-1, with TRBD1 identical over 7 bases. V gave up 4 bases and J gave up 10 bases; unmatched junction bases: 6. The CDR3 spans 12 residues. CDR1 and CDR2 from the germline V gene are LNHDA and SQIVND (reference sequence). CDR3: CASSTTGYTAFF. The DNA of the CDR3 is TGTGCCAGTAGTACGACAGGGTATACAGCTTTCTTT. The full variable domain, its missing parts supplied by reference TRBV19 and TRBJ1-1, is DGGITQSPKYLFRKEGQNVTLSCEQNLNHDAMYWYRQDPGQGLRLIYYSQIVNDFQKGDIAEGYSVSREKKESFPLTVTSAQKNPTAFYLCASSTTGYTAFFGQGTRLTVV.

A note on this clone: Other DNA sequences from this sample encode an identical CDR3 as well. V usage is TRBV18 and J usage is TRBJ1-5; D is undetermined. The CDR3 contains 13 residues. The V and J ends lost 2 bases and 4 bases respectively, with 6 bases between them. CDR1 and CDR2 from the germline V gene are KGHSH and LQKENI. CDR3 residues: CASSPEGNQPQHF. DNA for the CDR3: TGTGCCAGCTCACCAGAAGGGAATCAGCCCCAGCATTTT.

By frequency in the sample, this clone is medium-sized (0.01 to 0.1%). The CDR3 nucleotides are TGTGCCAGCAGCTCCCGGGCCATAATGAACACTGAAGCTTTCTTT. It specifies CASSSRAIMNTEAFF. The rearrangement links TRBV7-8 to TRBJ1-1; D is unclear. With 4 bases removed from V and 0 bases from J, the gap between germline ends came to 12 bases. Germline-derived CDR1 and CDR2 are SGHVS and FQNEAQ. The CDR3 loop spans 15 amino acids.

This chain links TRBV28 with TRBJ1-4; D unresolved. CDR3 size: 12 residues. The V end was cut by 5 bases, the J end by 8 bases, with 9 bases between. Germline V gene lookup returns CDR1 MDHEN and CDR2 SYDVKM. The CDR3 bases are TGTGCCAGCAGTCCCCGATGGGAAAAACTGTTTTTT. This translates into CASSPRWEKLFF.

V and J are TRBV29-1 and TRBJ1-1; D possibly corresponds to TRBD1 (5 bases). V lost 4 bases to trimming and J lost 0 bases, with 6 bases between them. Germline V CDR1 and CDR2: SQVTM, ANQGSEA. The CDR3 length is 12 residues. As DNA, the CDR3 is TGCAGCGTTGGAGGGGTGAACACTGAAGCTTTCTTT. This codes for CSVGGVNTEAFF.

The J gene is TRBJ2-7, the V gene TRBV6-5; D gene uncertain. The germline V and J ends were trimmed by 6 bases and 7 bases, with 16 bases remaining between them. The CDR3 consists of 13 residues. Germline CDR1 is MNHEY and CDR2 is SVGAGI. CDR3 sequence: CASSQILEREQYF. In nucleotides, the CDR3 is TGTGCCAGCAGCCAAATACTTGAGAGAGAGCAGTACTTC.

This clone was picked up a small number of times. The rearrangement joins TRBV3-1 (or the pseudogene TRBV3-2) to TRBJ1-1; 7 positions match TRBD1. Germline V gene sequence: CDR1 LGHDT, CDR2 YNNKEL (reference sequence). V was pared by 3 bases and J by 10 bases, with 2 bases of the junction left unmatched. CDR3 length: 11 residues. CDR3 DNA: TGTGCCAGCAGCCAGGGACAGCTAGCTTTCTTT. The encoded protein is CASSQGQLAFF.

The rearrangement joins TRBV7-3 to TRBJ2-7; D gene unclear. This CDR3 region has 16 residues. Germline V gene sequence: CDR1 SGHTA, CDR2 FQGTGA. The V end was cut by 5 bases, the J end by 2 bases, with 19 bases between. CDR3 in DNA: TGTGCCAGCAGCATATCCACACTCCTCCTTACCTACGAGCAGTACTTC. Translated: CASSISTLLLTYEQYF.

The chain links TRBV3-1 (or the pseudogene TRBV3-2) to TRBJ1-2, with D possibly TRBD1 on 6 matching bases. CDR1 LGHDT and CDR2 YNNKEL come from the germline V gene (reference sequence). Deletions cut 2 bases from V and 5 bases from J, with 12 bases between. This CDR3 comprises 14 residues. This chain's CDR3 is CASSQPGAMYGYTF. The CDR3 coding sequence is TGTGCCAGCAGCCAACCGGGGGCGATGTATGGCTACACCTTC.

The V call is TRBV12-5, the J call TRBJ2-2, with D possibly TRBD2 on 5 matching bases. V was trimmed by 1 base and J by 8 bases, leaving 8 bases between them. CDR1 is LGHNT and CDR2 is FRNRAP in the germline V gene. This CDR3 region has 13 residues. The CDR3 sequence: CASGLGGGGELFF. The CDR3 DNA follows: TGTGCTAGTGGTTTGGGCGGCGGGGGGGAGCTGTTTTTT.